This T cell receptor beta chain was documented in a study of blood T cell repertoires in COVID-19. Study details: T cells, B-cell-depleted T cells, or PBMCs supplied cDNA or gDNA.

Repertoires were generated with immunoSEQ multiplex PCR, while TCRdb's copy carries only in-frame clones and drops some. The sample lists 150,000 to 200,000 clones; around 89% were seen once. This clone appeared a single time. CDR1 and CDR2 from the germline V gene are SGHTA and FQGNSA. With 4 bases clipped from V and 3 bases from J, the junction kept 12 bases outside the gene matches. This CDR3 is 16 amino acids long. The sequence was collected from a man between 60 and 70 years old with acute or convalescent COVID-19. The sample taken for sequencing was peripheral blood. V and J are TRBV7-2 and TRBJ2-7; 7 positions match TRBD2. The CDR3 DNA sequence: TGTGCCAGCAGCTCGTTTTCGACTAGCACAAACTACGAGCAGTACTTC. Translating gives CASSSFSTSTNYEQYF. The entire variable domain, with the rest obtained from reference TRBV7-2 and TRBJ2-7, is as follows: GAGVSQSPSNKVTEKGKDVELRCDPISGHTALYWYRQSLGQGLEFLIYFQGNSAPDKSGLPSDRFSAERTGGSVSTLTIQRTQQEDSAVYLCASSSFSTSTNYEQYFGPGTRLTVT.